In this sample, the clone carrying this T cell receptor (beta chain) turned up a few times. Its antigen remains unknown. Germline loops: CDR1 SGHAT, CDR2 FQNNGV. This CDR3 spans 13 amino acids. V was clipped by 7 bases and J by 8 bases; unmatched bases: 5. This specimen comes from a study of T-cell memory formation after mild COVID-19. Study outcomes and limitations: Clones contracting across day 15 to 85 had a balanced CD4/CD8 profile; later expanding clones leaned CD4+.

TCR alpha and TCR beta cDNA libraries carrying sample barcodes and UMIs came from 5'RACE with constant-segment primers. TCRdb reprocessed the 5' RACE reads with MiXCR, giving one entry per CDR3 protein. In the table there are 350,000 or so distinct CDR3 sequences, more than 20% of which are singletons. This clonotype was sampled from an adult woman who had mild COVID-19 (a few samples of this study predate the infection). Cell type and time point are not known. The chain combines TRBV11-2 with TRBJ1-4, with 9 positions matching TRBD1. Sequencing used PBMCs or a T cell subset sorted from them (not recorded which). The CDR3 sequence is CASKGQGREKLFF. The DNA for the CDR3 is TGTGCCAGCAAGGGACAGGGAAGAGAAAAACTGTTTTTT. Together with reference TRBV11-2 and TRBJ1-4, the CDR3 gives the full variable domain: EAGVAQSPRYKIIEKRQSVAFWCNPISGHATLYWYQQILGQGPKLLIQFQNNGVVDDSQLPKDRFSAERLKGVDSTLKIQPAKLEDSAVYLCASKGQGREKLFFGSGTQLSVL.